The 18 T cell receptor beta chains presented below share a single source sample, sequenced in a study of blood T cell repertoires in COVID-19. Only in-frame clones appear in the TCRdb table, and some are missing; sequencing was by immunoSEQ multiplex PCR. The profile shows 62,000 or so clones, over 75% of them singletons. Sequences were obtained from peripheral blood. The receptors originated from a human donor in a cohort sampled during active COVID-19.

The rearrangement joins TRBV19 to TRBJ2-7, with D maybe TRBD1 (6 bases). Trimming took off 5 bases at V and 7 bases at J, with 18 bases between the two ends. The CDR3 has 14 residues. The germline V gene encodes CDR1 LNHDA and CDR2 SQIVND (reference sequence). The CDR3: CASSSRQGQGEQYF. The CDR3 DNA reads TGTGCCAGTAGTTCCCGGCAGGGGCAGGGAGAGCAGTACTTC.

The J gene is TRBJ1-3, the V gene TRBV30, with 7 positions matching TRBD1. CDR3 length equals 15 residues. Trimming removed 4 bases from V and 0 bases from J; junction bases left unmatched: 6. The V gene's germline CDR1 is GTSNPN and CDR2 SVGIG (reference sequence). The CDR3 loop reads CAWILTGNSGNTIYF. CDR3 nucleotides: TGTGCCTGGATCCTGACAGGGAACTCTGGAAACACCATATATTTT.

This sequence joins TRBV18 and TRBJ2-7; D may be TRBD1 (5 bases). Germline V gives CDR1 KGHSH, CDR2 LQKENI. This CDR3 has 14 residues. The germline V and J ends were trimmed by 5 bases and 1 base, with 12 bases remaining between them. DNA for the CDR3: TGTGCCAGCTCAACTGCGCAGGGATCCTACGAGCAGTACTTC. The encoded protein is CASSTAQGSYEQYF.

J is TRBJ2-2 and V is TRBV13; D may be TRBD1 (5 bases). Germline V CDR1 and CDR2: PRHDT, FYEKMQ (reference sequence). This CDR3 has 16 amino acids. The germline V and J ends were trimmed by 2 bases and 6 bases, with 16 bases remaining between them. The CDR3 here is CASSLRQGPLAGELFF. The DNA of the CDR3 is TGTGCCAGCAGCTTACGGCAGGGCCCCCTCGCCGGGGAGCTGTTTTTT.

This clone was picked up one time. The gene calls are TRBV6-5 and TRBJ2-7; 8 bases match TRBD2. V lost 7 bases and J lost 0; bases outside the gene matches: 5. This CDR3 is built from 14 residues. Germline V gene sequence: CDR1 MNHEY, CDR2 SVGAGI. CDR3 amino acids: CASKKLADSYEQYF. CDR3 sequence (DNA): TGTGCCAGCAAAAAACTAGCGGACTCCTACGAGCAGTACTTC.

This chain connects TRBV19 to TRBJ2-1, with TRBD2 as a possible D gene (5 bases). Germline-derived CDR1 and CDR2 are LNHDA and SQIVND (reference sequence). The CDR3 is made up of 13 amino acids. The V gene lost 2 bases and the J gene lost 10 bases, with 12 bases spanning the gap. The CDR3 bases are TGTGCCAGTAGTATATCGCCTAGCAGGGAGCAGTTCTTC. Translated: CASSISPSREQFF.

V is TRBV7-9 and J is TRBJ1-6; TRBD1 matches at 8 bases. After removal of 9 bases from V and 10 bases from J, the junction contained 5 bases not matched to a gene. Germline V CDR1 and CDR2: SEHNR, FQNEAQ (reference sequence). The CDR3 contains 12 residues. The CDR3 region is CASRTGNSPLHF. The CDR3 DNA reads as TGTGCCAGTAGGACAGGGAACTCACCCCTCCACTTT.

The rearrangement links TRBV5-1 to TRBJ2-5, with 11 positions matching TRBD2. From germline, CDR1 is SGHRS and CDR2 YFSETQ. This CDR3 contains 17 residues. The ends lost 3 bases at V and 3 bases at J; junction bases unmatched: 10. The chain's CDR3 is CASSWQTSGATKETQYF. The CDR3 DNA reads as TGCGCCAGCAGCTGGCAGACTAGCGGGGCCACGAAAGAGACCCAGTACTTC.

This clone has more than one count but fewer than ten. This chain connects TRBV7-2 to TRBJ2-7, with 9 nucleotides matching TRBD2. The V gene end was trimmed by 5 bases and the J gene end by 5 bases; junction bases not matched to a gene: 13. Germline V gives CDR1 SGHTA, CDR2 FQGNSA. The CDR3 consists of 16 residues. CDR3 DNA: TGTGCCAGCAGCCCAAACCCACTAGCGGGTGATAACGAGCAGTACTTC. The encoded protein is CASSPNPLAGDNEQYF.

The rearrangement links TRBV2 to TRBJ1-1, with TRBD1 as a possible D gene (6 bases). The germline CDR1 and CDR2 sequences are SNHLY and FYNNEI. Trimming removed 9 bases from V and 1 base from J, with 18 bases in between. The length of the CDR3 is 15 residues. CDR3 amino acids: CASKKTGHTNTEAFF. CDR3 nucleotides: TGTGCCAGTAAGAAGACGGGACATACGAACACTGAAGCTTTCTTT.

The chain carries TRBV15 and TRBJ2-7; possibly TRBD1 for D (8 bases). CDR3 length: 14 amino acids. Germline loops: CDR1 LNHNV, CDR2 YYDKDF (reference sequence). Between the trimmed V and J ends, which lost 2 bases and 7 bases, there was a span of 15 bases. CDR3 nucleotide sequence: TGTGCCACCAGCAGACACACAGGGGGGGGTGAGCAGTACTTC. Translated, it gives CATSRHTGGGEQYF.

The gene calls are TRBV9 and TRBJ2-2; tentative D call: TRBD1 (5 bases). The CDR3 has 14 residues. V was cut by 0 bases and J by 5 bases, with 8 bases left in between. From germline, CDR1 is SGDLS and CDR2 YYNGEE. In DNA, the CDR3 is TGTGCCAGCAGCGTAGTCGCAGGGACCGGGGAGCTGTTTTTT. It yields the protein CASSVVAGTGELFF. The complete variable domain, with remaining parts taken from reference TRBV9 and TRBJ2-2, reads DSGVTQTPKHLITATGQRVTLRCSPRSGDLSVYWYQQSLDQGLQFLIQYYNGEERAKGNILERFSAQQFPDLHSELNLSSLELGDSALYFCASSVVAGTGELFFGEGSRLTVL.

The rearrangement uses TRBV7-9 and TRBJ1-2; 8 nucleotides match TRBD1. The CDR3 length is 17 residues. After removal of 2 bases from V and 4 bases from J, the junction contained 12 bases not matched to a gene. Per the germline V gene, CDR1 is SEHNR and CDR2 is FQNEAQ (reference sequence). DNA of the CDR3: TGTGCCAGCAGCTTACGGAGACAGGGGCCCGGGGGCTATGGCTACACCTTC. It yields the protein CASSLRRQGPGGYGYTF.

The chain employs TRBV19 and TRBJ2-3; D is perhaps TRBD2 (6 bases). The germline V gene encodes CDR1 LNHDA and CDR2 SQIVND (reference sequence). Trimming pared 8 bases from V and 2 bases from J, leaving 14 bases between. The length of the CDR3 is 14 residues. CDR3 protein: CASAQAGSTDTQYF. Here the CDR3 DNA reads TGTGCCAGTGCTCAAGCGGGTTCCACAGATACGCAGTATTTT.

The V gene is TRBV5-1, the J gene TRBJ2-5; 7 nucleotides agree with TRBD1. CDR1 SGHRS and CDR2 YFSETQ come from the germline V gene. Trimming at V came to 4 bases and at J to 5 bases, leaving 11 bases not matched to a gene. The CDR3 totals 15 residues. CDR3 in DNA: TGCGCCAGCAGCAACTGGGACAGCACACAGGAGACCCAGTACTTC. Its protein is CASSNWDSTQETQYF.

The J gene is TRBJ2-1, the V gene TRBV10-1, with TRBD1 as a possible D gene (6 bases). Trimming removed 2 bases from V and 13 bases from J, with 12 bases in between. In germline, CDR1 is WNHNN, CDR2 SYGVQD (reference sequence). The CDR3 loop spans 12 amino acids. The CDR3 DNA follows: TGCGCCAGCAGTGAGCCGCCAGGGGAACAGTTCTTC. Translation gives CASSEPPGEQFF.

The chain combines TRBV28 with TRBJ2-3; D may be TRBD2 (5 bases). This CDR3 is 15 amino acids long. Trimming took 5 bases from V and 2 from J, leaving 14 bases between them. Germline V CDR1 and CDR2: MDHEN, SYDVKM. The CDR3 sequence is CASSPTAAITDTQYF. The CDR3 DNA reads as TGTGCCAGCAGTCCCACAGCGGCGATCACAGATACGCAGTATTTT.

Only one count was recorded for this clone. The chain recombines TRBV6-2 or TRBV6-3 with TRBJ2-1; 9 nucleotides line up with TRBD2. This CDR3 is built from 16 residues. Germline CDR1 MNHEY, CDR2 SVGEGT. V gave up 5 bases and J gave up 3 bases; unmatched junction bases: 8. DNA for the CDR3: TGTGCCAGCAGTAGGTTAGCGGGGGCGCTCTACAATGAGCAGTTCTTC. This codes for CASSRLAGALYNEQFF.